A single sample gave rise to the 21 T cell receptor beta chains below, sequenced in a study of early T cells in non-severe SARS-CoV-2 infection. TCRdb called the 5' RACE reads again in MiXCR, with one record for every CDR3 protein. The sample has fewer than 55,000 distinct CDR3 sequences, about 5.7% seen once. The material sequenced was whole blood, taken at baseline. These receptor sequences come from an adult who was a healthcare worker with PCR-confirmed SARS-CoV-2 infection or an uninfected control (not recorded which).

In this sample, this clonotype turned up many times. CDR3: CASSQERGVSIQYF. In nucleotides, the CDR3 is TGCGCCAGCAGCCAAGAGAGAGGGGTTAGCATTCAGTACTTC. This chain links TRBV4-1 with TRBJ2-4, with D perhaps TRBD1 or TRBD2 (5 bases each). The CDR3 runs to 14 residues. The ends were cut back, 0 bases at V and 9 bases at J, with 12 bases in the middle. Per the germline V gene, CDR1 is MGHRA and CDR2 is YSYEKL.

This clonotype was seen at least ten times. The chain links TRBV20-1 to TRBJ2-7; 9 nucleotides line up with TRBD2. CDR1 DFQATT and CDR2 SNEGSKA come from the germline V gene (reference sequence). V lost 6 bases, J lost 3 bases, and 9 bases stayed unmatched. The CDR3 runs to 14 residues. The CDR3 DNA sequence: TGCAGTGCGCGTGCTAGCGGGGAGTACTACGAGCAGTACTTC. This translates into CSARASGEYYEQYF.

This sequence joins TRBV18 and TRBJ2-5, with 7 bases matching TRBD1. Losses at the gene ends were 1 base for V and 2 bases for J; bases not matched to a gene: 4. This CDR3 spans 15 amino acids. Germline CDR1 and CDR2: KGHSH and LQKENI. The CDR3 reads CASSPRGQKQETQYF. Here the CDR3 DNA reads TGTGCCAGCTCACCACGGGGACAGAAACAAGAGACCCAGTACTTC.

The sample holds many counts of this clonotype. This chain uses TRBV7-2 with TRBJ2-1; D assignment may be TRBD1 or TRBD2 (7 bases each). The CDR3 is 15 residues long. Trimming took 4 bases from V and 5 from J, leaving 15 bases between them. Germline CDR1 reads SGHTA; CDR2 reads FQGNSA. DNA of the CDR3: TGTGCCAGCAGCTGGCAGGGGGGGAGAAACAATGAGCAGTTCTTC. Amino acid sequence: CASSWQGGRNNEQFF.

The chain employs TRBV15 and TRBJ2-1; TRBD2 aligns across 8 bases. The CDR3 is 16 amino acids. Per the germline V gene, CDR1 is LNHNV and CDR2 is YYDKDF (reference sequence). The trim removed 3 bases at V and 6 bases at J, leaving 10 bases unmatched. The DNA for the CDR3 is TGTGCCACCAGCAGGACCAGCGGGAGAATATTCAATGAGCAGTTCTTC. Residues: CATSRTSGRIFNEQFF.

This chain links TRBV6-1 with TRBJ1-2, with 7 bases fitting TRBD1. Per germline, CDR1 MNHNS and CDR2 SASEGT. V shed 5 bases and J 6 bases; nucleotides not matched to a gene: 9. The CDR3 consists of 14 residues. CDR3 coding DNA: TGTGCCAGCAGTACCCAGACAGGGTTGGATGGCTACACCTTC. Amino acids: CASSTQTGLDGYTF.

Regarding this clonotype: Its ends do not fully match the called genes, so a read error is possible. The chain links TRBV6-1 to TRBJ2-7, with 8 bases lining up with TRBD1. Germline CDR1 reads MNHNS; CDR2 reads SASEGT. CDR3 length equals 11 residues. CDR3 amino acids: CASRTGTGENF. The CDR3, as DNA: TGTGCCAGCAGAACCGGGACAGGCGAAAACTTC.

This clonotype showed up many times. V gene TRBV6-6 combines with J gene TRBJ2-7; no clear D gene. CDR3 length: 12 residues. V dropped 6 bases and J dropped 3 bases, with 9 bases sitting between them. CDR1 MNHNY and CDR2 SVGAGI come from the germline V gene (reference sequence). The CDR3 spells CASSQGGYEQYF. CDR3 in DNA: TGTGCCAGCAGCCAAGGTGGCTACGAGCAGTACTTC.

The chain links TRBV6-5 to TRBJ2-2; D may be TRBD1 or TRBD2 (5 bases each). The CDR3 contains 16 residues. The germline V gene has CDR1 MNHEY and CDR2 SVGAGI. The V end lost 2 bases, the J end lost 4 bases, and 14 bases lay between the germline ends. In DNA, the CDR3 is TGTGCCAGCAGTTACGTCCGGGGCGCGGGCACCGGGGAGCTGTTTTTT. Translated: CASSYVRGAGTGELFF.

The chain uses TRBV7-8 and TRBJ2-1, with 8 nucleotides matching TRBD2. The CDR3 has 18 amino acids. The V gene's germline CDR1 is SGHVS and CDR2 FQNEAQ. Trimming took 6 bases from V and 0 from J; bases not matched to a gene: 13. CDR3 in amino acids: CASRLLAGSASSYNEQFF. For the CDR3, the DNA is TGTGCCAGCAGGTTGCTAGCGGGTAGCGCAAGCTCCTACAATGAGCAGTTCTTC. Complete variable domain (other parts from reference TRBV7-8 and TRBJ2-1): GAGVSQSPRYKVAKRGQDVALRCDPISGHVSLFWYQQALGQGPEFLTYFQNEAQLDKSGLPSDRFFAERPEGSVSTLKIQRTQQEDSAVYLCASRLLAGSASSYNEQFFGPGTRLTVL.

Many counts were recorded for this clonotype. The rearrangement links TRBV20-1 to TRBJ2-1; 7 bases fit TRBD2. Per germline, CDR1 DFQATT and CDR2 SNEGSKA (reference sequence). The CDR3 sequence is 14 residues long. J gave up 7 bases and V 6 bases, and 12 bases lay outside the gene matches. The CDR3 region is CSAGGGTSSNEQFF. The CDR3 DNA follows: TGCAGTGCGGGGGGAGGGACTTCCTCAAATGAGCAGTTCTTC.

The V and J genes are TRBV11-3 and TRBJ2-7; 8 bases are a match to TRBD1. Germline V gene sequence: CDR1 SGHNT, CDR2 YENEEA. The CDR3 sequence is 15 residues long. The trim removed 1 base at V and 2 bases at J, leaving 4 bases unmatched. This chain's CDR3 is CASSLGQGLAYEQYF. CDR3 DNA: TGTGCCAGCAGCTTAGGACAGGGGCTAGCCTACGAGCAGTACTTC.

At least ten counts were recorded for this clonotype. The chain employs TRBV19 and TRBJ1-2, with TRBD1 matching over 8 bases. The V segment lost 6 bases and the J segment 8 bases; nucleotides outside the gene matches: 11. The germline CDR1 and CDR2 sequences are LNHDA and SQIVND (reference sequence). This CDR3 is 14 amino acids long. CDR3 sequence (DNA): TGTGCCAGTAGGCGCTCACAGGGGGTGCTCGGCTACACCTTC. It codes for CASRRSQGVLGYTF. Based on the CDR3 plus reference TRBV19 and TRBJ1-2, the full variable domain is DGGITQSPKYLFRKEGQNVTLSCEQNLNHDAMYWYRQDPGQGLRLIYYSQIVNDFQKGDIAEGYSVSREKKESFPLTVTSAQKNPTAFYLCASRRSQGVLGYTFGSGTRLTVV.

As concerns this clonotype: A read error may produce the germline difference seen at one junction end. CDR3: CASTLQGENIEAFF. In DNA, the CDR3 is TGTGCCAGTACCTTACAGGGAGAGAACATTGAAGCTTTCTTT. The V gene is TRBV19, the J gene TRBJ1-1, with D tentatively TRBD1 (6 bases). CDR3 length: 14 residues. Germline values: CDR1 LNHDA, CDR2 SQIVND (reference sequence).

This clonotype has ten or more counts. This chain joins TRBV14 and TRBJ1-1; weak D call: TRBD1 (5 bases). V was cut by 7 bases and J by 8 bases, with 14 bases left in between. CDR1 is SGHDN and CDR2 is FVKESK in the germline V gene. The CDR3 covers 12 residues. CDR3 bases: TGTGCCAGCACTCTCCTGGGGGAAGAAGCTTTCTTT. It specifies CASTLLGEEAFF. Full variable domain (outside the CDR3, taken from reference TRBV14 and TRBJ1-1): EAGVTQFPSHSVIEKGQTVTLRCDPISGHDNLYWYRRVMGKEIKFLLHFVKESKQDESGMPNNRFLAERTGGTYSTLKVQPAELEDSGVYFCASTLLGEEAFFGQGTRLTVV.

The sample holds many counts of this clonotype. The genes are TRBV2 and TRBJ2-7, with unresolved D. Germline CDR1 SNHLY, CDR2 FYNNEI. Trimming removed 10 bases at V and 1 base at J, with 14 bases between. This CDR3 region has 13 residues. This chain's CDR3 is CATRKGLSYEQYF. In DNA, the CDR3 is TGTGCCACTCGAAAAGGGTTATCCTACGAGCAGTACTTC.

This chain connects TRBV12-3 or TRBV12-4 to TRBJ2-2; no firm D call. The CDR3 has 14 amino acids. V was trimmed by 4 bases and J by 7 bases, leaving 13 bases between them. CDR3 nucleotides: TGTGCCAGCAGTTCCGAATGGGCAAACGGGGAGCTGTTTTTT. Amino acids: CASSSEWANGELFF.

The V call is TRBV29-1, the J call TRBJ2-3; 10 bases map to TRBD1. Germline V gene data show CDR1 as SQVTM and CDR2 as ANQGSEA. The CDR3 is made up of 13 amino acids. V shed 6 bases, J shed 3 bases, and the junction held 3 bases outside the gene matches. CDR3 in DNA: TGCAGCGTCCGGGACAGGGGTACAGATACGCAGTATTTT. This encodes CSVRDRGTDTQYF.

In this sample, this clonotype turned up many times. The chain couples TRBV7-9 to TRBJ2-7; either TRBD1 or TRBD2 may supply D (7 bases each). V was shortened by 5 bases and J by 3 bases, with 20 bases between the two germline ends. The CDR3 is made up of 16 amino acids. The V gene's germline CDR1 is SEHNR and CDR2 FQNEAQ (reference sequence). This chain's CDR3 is CASSPIRAGGVYEQYF. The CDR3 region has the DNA TGTGCCAGCAGCCCCATCAGGGCAGGGGGGGTCTACGAGCAGTACTTC.

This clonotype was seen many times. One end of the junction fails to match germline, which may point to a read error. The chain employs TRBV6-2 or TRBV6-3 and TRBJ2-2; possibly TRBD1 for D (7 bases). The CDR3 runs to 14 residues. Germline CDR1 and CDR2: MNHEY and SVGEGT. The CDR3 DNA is TGTGCCATCGGAGGGACAGAGAACCCCGGGGAGCTGTTTTTT. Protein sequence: CAIGGTENPGELFF.

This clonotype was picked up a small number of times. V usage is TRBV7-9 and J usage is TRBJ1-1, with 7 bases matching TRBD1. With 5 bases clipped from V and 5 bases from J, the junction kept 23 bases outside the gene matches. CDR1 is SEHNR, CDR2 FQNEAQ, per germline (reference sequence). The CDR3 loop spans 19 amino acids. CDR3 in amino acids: CASSNPEAGAGGFGTEAFF. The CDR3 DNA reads TGTGCCAGCAGCAACCCCGAAGCGGGCGCAGGGGGGTTTGGAACTGAAGCTTTCTTT.